In this sample, the clone carrying this T cell receptor beta chain turned up a few times. What it recognizes is unknown. CDR1 is LNHDA and CDR2 is SQIVND in the germline V gene (reference sequence). The CDR3 loop spans 15 amino acids. V dropped 7 bases and J dropped 3 bases, with 16 bases sitting between them. This record comes from a study of glioma-infiltrating T cells. General study results and limits: Above-expected tissue-blood divergence occurred in all gliomas, most in low-grade ones. Very few CDR3 sequences were shared between tissue and blood.

Amplification of TCR alpha and beta CDR3 regions from RNA used iRepertoire nested multiplex PCR. One-step reverse transcription and amplification started from about 100-400 ng of tissue mRNA or PBMC total RNA. TCRdb analysed the multiplex PCR reads with MiXCR anew, one entry per CDR3 protein. The top ten clones hold around a quarter of a sample with 100,000 to 150,000 distinct CDR3 sequences, about 22% of them seen once. The chain carries TRBV19 and TRBJ1-5; TRBD1 might be the D (6 bases). This receptor was identified in a human donor with low-grade glioma or glioblastoma, undergoing nonglioma brain surgery, or in good health (not recorded which). Sequenced material: glioma tissue, nonneoplastic brain tissue, or PBMCs (not recorded which). CDR3 loop: CASKKQGSPNQPQHF. The CDR3 DNA follows: TGTGCCAGTAAGAAACAGGGATCCCCCAATCAGCCCCAGCATTTT.